The 26 T cell receptor beta chains given below trace back to one sample, sequenced in a study of sequential checkpoint blockade in melanoma. As to treatment: randomized to nivolumab then ipilimumab (arm A) or the reverse (arm B). Some clones are missing from TCRdb's copy, which holds only in-frame ones; the method was immunoSEQ multiplex PCR. The sample shows fewer than 40,000 clones, around nine tenths of them seen only once. The sequenced sample was CD8+ T cells sorted from blood (inferred from file names), obtained from a patient given nivolumab and ipilimumab in sequence. These receptors were taken from a human donor with melanoma.

The chain uses TRBV9 and TRBJ2-1; 16 nucleotides agree with TRBD2. V trimming: 4 bases; J trimming: 5 bases; junction bases outside the gene matches: 12. Looked up from germline, CDR1 is SGDLS and CDR2 is YYNGEE. This CDR3 spans 19 amino acids. CDR3 loop: CASSPPGLAGGGVDNEQFF. CDR3 bases: TGTGCCAGCAGCCCACCGGGACTAGCGGGAGGGGGAGTGGACAATGAGCAGTTCTTC.

The chain uses TRBV7-7 and TRBJ2-1, with 9 bases aligning to TRBD2. The CDR3 covers 17 residues. V was clipped by 5 bases and J by 6 bases; unmatched bases: 14. Germline V CDR1 and CDR2: SSHAT, FNYEAQ (reference sequence). CDR3 sequence: CASSPGSGTSRINEQFF. The CDR3 DNA sequence: TGTGCCAGCAGCCCCGGCTCCGGGACTAGCCGGATCAATGAGCAGTTCTTC.

The gene calls are TRBV9 and TRBJ2-7; 10 bases are shared with TRBD1. Trimming took 4 bases from V and 3 from J; bases not matched to a gene: 4. Germline CDR1 is SGDLS and CDR2 is YYNGEE. The CDR3 loop spans 14 amino acids. The CDR3 loop is CASSPTGGRYEQYF. The DNA of the CDR3 is TGTGCCAGCAGCCCGACAGGGGGCCGCTACGAGCAGTACTTC.

This clone showed up just a few times. CDR3 DNA sequence: TGTGCCAGCAGGGGCGGCGGGGGCTACACCTTC. Amino acids: CASRGGGGYTF. This chain uses TRBV6-4 with TRBJ1-2, with D hard to call. Per the germline V gene, CDR1 is MRHNA and CDR2 is SNTAGT. Trimming stripped 6 bases from V and 8 bases from J, with 10 bases between. The CDR3 sequence is 11 residues long.

The chain recombines TRBV11-3 with TRBJ2-7; D is perhaps TRBD1 (5 bases). Germline V lookup: CDR1 SGHNT, CDR2 YENEEA. With 2 bases removed from V and 4 bases from J, the gap between germline ends came to 9 bases. This CDR3 region has 13 residues. Here the CDR3 reads CASSLRTFYEQYV. CDR3 bases: TGTGCCAGCAGCTTACGGACATTTTACGAGCAGTACGTC.

This chain joins TRBV5-6 and TRBJ1-1; D ambiguous. Trimming stripped 4 bases from V and 2 bases from J, with 18 bases between. The CDR3 contains 16 residues. Germline V gene lookup returns CDR1 SGHDT and CDR2 YYEEEE. CDR3 protein: CASSPRVGSFNTEAFF. CDR3 DNA sequence: TGTGCCAGCAGCCCGCGAGTGGGCTCGTTTAACACTGAAGCTTTCTTT.

The J gene is TRBJ2-2, the V gene TRBV4-1; 9 positions match TRBD2. Germline CDR1 reads MGHRA; CDR2 reads YSYEKL. With V trimmed by 3 bases and J by 0 bases, 5 bases remained unmatched. The CDR3 consists of 17 residues. CDR3 sequence reads: CASSQVAGAPNTGELFF. As DNA, the CDR3 is TGCGCCAGCAGCCAGGTAGCGGGAGCCCCGAACACCGGGGAGCTGTTTTTT.

This chain uses TRBV2 with TRBJ1-5; tentative D call: TRBD1 (6 bases). Trimming took off 8 bases at V and 5 bases at J, with 16 bases between the two ends. Germline V gene lookup returns CDR1 SNHLY and CDR2 FYNNEI. This CDR3 is built from 14 residues. In DNA, the CDR3 is TGTGCCAGCGGTGCCTTCAAGGGGGATCAGCCCCAGCATTTT. The encoded protein is CASGAFKGDQPQHF.

The chain has TRBV7-6 and TRBJ2-7; 13 positions match TRBD2. Germline V gene lookup returns CDR1 SGHVS and CDR2 FNYEAQ. V shed 0 bases, J shed 5 bases, and the junction held 1 base outside the gene matches. The CDR3 length is 15 residues. CDR3 nucleotides: TGTGCCAGCAGCTTAGCACTAGCGGGAGGGGACGAGCAGTACGTC. This translates into CASSLALAGGDEQYV.

This chain links TRBV19 with TRBJ1-3; a possible D gene is TRBD1 (5 bases). Trimming removed 3 bases at V and 4 bases at J, with 10 bases between. Germline CDR1 and CDR2: LNHDA and SQIVND (reference sequence). The CDR3 runs to 14 residues. The CDR3 region has the DNA TGTGCCAGTAGTATCGGGGGGTCCGGAAACACCATATATTTT. Its translation is CASSIGGSGNTIYF.

This clone was counted between two and nine times. This chain connects TRBV7-2 to TRBJ1-5; D perhaps matches TRBD1 (6 bases). Germline assignment: CDR1 SGHTA and CDR2 FQGNSA. The ends were cut back, 0 bases at V and 0 bases at J, with 15 bases in the middle. The CDR3 covers 18 residues. The CDR3 DNA follows: TGTGCCAGCAGCTTAGCAGGGGGGGAACGGTATAGCAATCAGCCCCAGCATTTT. Its translation is CASSLAGGERYSNQPQHF.

This chain links TRBV28 with TRBJ2-7, with TRBD1 as a possible D gene (6 bases). The CDR3 has 18 amino acids. V shed 2 bases and J shed 0 bases, with 20 bases lying between them. Germline-derived CDR1 and CDR2 are MDHEN and SYDVKM. This CDR3 reads CASSLVTLALDSSYEQYF. The CDR3 DNA reads TGTGCCAGCAGTTTAGTTACATTGGCCTTGGACAGCTCCTACGAGCAGTACTTC. The full variable domain, with the rest looked up from reference TRBV28 and TRBJ2-7, is DVKVTQSSRYLVKRTGEKVFLECVQDMDHENMFWYRQDPGLGLRLIYFSYDVKMKEKGDIPEGYSVSREKKERFSLILESASTNQTSMYLCASSLVTLALDSSYEQYFGPGTRLTVT.

The chain carries TRBV7-9 and TRBJ1-6; D is possibly TRBD1 (5 bases). CDR1 is SEHNR and CDR2 is FQNEAQ in the germline V gene (reference sequence). This CDR3 region has 12 residues. V was trimmed by 2 bases and J by 9 bases, leaving 5 bases between them. This CDR3 is CASSLTGSPLHF. The CDR3 DNA reads as TGTGCCAGCAGCTTAACAGGTTCACCCCTCCACTTT.

This clone was seen just once. The chain has TRBV30 and TRBJ1-4; 10 nucleotides match TRBD1. With V trimmed by 4 bases and J by 8 bases, 10 bases remained unmatched. The CDR3 loop spans 15 amino acids. Germline V gene data show CDR1 as GTSNPN and CDR2 as SVGIG (reference sequence). The CDR3 reads CAWTPWDRGGEKLFF. The CDR3 DNA is TGTGCCTGGACCCCCTGGGACAGGGGCGGGGAAAAACTGTTTTTT.

The chain couples TRBV7-9 to TRBJ2-1, with TRBD1 matching 8 bases. Looked up from germline, CDR1 is SEHNR and CDR2 is FQNEAQ (reference sequence). The CDR3 consists of 14 residues. V gave up 1 base and J gave up 8 bases; unmatched junction bases: 4. CDR3: CASSLVRDRYEQFF. CDR3 nucleotide sequence: TGTGCCAGCAGCTTAGTACGGGACAGGTATGAGCAGTTCTTC.

The CDR3 protein is CASSQLGNTEAFF. As DNA, the CDR3 is TGCGCCAGCAGCCAACTGGGCAACACTGAAGCTTTCTTT. The chain is built from TRBV4-1 and TRBJ1-1; D unclear. V was pared by 2 bases and J by 2 bases, with 6 bases between. The CDR3 length is 13 residues. Per germline, CDR1 MGHRA and CDR2 YSYEKL.

The chain employs TRBV4-1 and TRBJ2-7, with 8 bases aligning to TRBD2. Germline V gene data show CDR1 as MGHRA and CDR2 as YSYEKL. V shed 4 bases, J shed 1 base, and the junction held 3 bases outside the gene matches. CDR3 length equals 14 residues. The CDR3 DNA reads TGCGCCAGCAGCCCCGGGACTAGGTCCTACGAGCAGTACTTC. Its protein product is CASSPGTRSYEQYF.

The chain combines TRBV9 with TRBJ2-7, with 7 bases aligning to TRBD2. Germline V gene data show CDR1 as SGDLS and CDR2 as YYNGEE. The CDR3 totals 15 residues. Germline trimming cut 4 bases from V and 4 bases from J; bases unmatched to any gene: 11. CDR3 protein: CASSPRLAELYEQYF. The CDR3 DNA follows: TGTGCCAGCAGCCCTAGGCTAGCGGAGTTGTACGAGCAGTACTTC.

CDR3 DNA sequence: TGTGCCAGCAGTCCTAGCGGGACGAACACCGGGGAGCTGTTTTTT. It is translated as CASSPSGTNTGELFF. The chain carries TRBV6-4 and TRBJ2-2, with 9 bases aligning to TRBD2. CDR1 and CDR2 from the germline V gene are MRHNA and SNTAGT. CDR3 size: 15 residues. The junction had 1 base not matched to a gene; V was cut back by 5 bases and J by 0 bases.

The rearrangement links TRBV27 to TRBJ2-2; 7 bases agree with TRBD1. Unmatched junction bases numbered 3, after V lost 5 bases and J lost 0 bases. This CDR3 has 15 amino acids. CDR1 MNHEY and CDR2 SMNVEV come from the germline V gene (reference sequence). CDR3 amino acids: CASSDQGANTGELFF. CDR3 sequence (DNA): TGTGCCAGCAGTGACCAGGGGGCGAACACCGGGGAGCTGTTTTTT.

The chain has TRBV9 and TRBJ2-1, with D maybe TRBD1 (5 bases). Trimming removed 0 bases at V and 14 bases at J, with 15 bases between. Looked up from germline, CDR1 is SGDLS and CDR2 is YYNGEE. The CDR3 runs to 13 residues. The CDR3 DNA is TGTGCCAGCAGCGTAGCGGGCCAGGGCCCCGAGTTCTTC. Translated, it gives CASSVAGQGPEFF.

This chain links TRBV5-1 with TRBJ2-1, with D possibly TRBD1 on 5 matching bases. Germline V gives CDR1 SGHRS, CDR2 YFSETQ. There are 17 residues in the CDR3. Trimming took off 0 bases at V and 10 bases at J, with 23 bases between the two ends. CDR3 region: CASSLVEGALLLGEQFF. In DNA form, the CDR3 reads TGCGCCAGCAGCTTGGTGGAAGGGGCCCTACTTCTGGGAGAGCAGTTCTTC.

The chain combines TRBV27 with TRBJ2-5; the match to TRBD1 covers 10 bases. This CDR3 has 15 amino acids. Germline assignment: CDR1 MNHEY and CDR2 SMNVEV (reference sequence). V lost 5 bases, J lost 6 bases, and 9 bases stayed unmatched. The CDR3, as DNA: TGTGCCAGCAGTATCGGGACAGGGGCCTGGAAGACCCAGTACTTC. It encodes CASSIGTGAWKTQYF.

The V and J genes are TRBV25-1 and TRBJ2-3; D might be TRBD2 (6 bases). V lost 3 bases and J 4 bases, leaving 20 bases between the germline ends. The CDR3 is made up of 17 amino acids. Germline CDR1 MGHDK, CDR2 SYGVNS. CDR3 sequence: CASSDGFASELADTQYF. CDR3 sequence (DNA): TGTGCCAGCAGTGATGGGTTTGCTAGCGAGCTAGCAGATACGCAGTATTTT.

The chain carries TRBV7-3 and TRBJ2-3, with D perhaps TRBD2 (5 bases). The CDR3 runs to 16 residues. V was pared by 2 bases and J by 6 bases, with 18 bases between. From germline, CDR1 is SGHTA and CDR2 FQGTGA. In DNA form, the CDR3 reads TGTGCCAGCAGCTTAGCTGGTGAACTAGTCGGGGATACGCAGTATTTT. Translated: CASSLAGELVGDTQYF. Variable domain in full (rest from reference TRBV7-3 and TRBJ2-3): GAGVSQTPSNKVTEKGKYVELRCDPISGHTALYWYRQSLGQGPEFLIYFQGTGAADDSGLPNDRFFAVRPEGSVSTLKIQRTERGDSAVYLCASSLAGELVGDTQYFGPGTRLTVL.

This clone has only a few counts. The DNA for the CDR3 is TGTGCCAGCAGCGCCGGGATCGCTTACGAGCAGTACTTC. Amino acid sequence: CASSAGIAYEQYF. V gene TRBV7-9 combines with J gene TRBJ2-7; perhaps TRBD2 as D (5 bases). This CDR3 is built from 13 residues. Per the germline V gene, CDR1 is SEHNR and CDR2 is FQNEAQ (reference sequence). The V end was cut by 5 bases, the J end by 4 bases, with 12 bases between. Together with reference TRBV7-9 and TRBJ2-7, the CDR3 gives the full variable domain: DTGVSQNPRHKITKRGQNVTFRCDPISEHNRLYWYRQTLGQGPEFLTYFQNEAQLEKSRLLSDRFSAERPKGSFSTLEIQRTEQGDSAMYLCASSAGIAYEQYFGPGTRLTVT.